This entry lists 30 T cell receptor beta chains sequenced from one sample in a study of blood T cells in healthy people across ages. Using a J-beta primer mix together with a sample-barcoded 5' primer, a second PCR was run for about 7 to 12 cycles. Each CDR3 protein gets one entry after TCRdb re-called the 5' RACE reads with MiXCR. The repertoire holds 1.5 million to 2 million distinct CDR3 sequences, with around half as singletons. The sample consisted of blood. These receptors came from a woman between 40 and 55 years old in good health.

The chain links TRBV24-1 to TRBJ2-7; TRBD1 agrees at 8 bases. This CDR3 is 13 amino acids long. Trimming cost V 4 bases and J 6 bases; bases outside gene matches: 4. Germline V gene data show CDR1 as KGHDR and CDR2 as SFDVKD. Written as DNA, the CDR3 is TGTGCCACCAGTGAGGACAGGGTGGGCGAGCAGTACTTC. Amino acids: CATSEDRVGEQYF.

J is TRBJ2-1 and V is TRBV3-1, with TRBD2 matching 8 bases. V was clipped by 4 bases and J by 5 bases; unmatched bases: 7. Germline values: CDR1 LGHDT, CDR2 YNNKEL (reference sequence). The CDR3 has 15 amino acids. CDR3 in DNA: TGTGCCAGCAGCCTTCGGACTAGCAGGAACAATGAGCAGTTCTTC. Translated, it gives CASSLRTSRNNEQFF.

To note about this clonotype: The junction departs from germline at one end; a sequencing error may be responsible. V is TRBV6-2 or TRBV6-3 and J is TRBJ1-2; maybe TRBD1 (5 bases). The CDR3 totals 14 residues. Looked up from germline, CDR1 is MNHEY and CDR2 is SVGEGT. The CDR3, as DNA: TGTGCCAGCAATGACAGCCCGGCTAACTGTGGCTACACCTTC. Its protein is CASNDSPANCGYTF.

About this clonotype itself: Germline and junction disagree at one end, which may indicate a read error. The V gene is TRBV24-1, the J gene TRBJ2-3; no definite D call. Germline CDR1 reads KGHDR; CDR2 reads SFDVKD. This CDR3 is built from 14 residues. The CDR3: CTTSAEGYPDTQYF. In DNA form, the CDR3 reads TGTACCACCAGTGCCGAAGGGTACCCAGATACGCAGTATTTT.

Only a few counts were recorded for this clonotype. This chain links TRBV15 with TRBJ2-4; 9 bases are a match to TRBD1. This CDR3 spans 17 amino acids. V lost 3 bases and J lost 0; bases outside the gene matches: 6. Germline lookup yields CDR1 LNHNV and CDR2 YYDKDF (reference sequence). The CDR3 is CATSSWTGDIAKNIQYF. For the CDR3, the DNA is TGTGCCACCAGCAGTTGGACAGGGGACATAGCCAAAAACATTCAGTACTTC.

J is TRBJ2-7 and V is TRBV18, with 7 bases lining up with TRBD1. The length of the CDR3 is 14 residues. The junction had 5 bases not matched to a gene; V was cut back by 3 bases and J by 3 bases. CDR1 is KGHSH and CDR2 is LQKENI in the germline V gene. The CDR3, as DNA: TGTGCCAGCTCACCCCTAGGACAGGTCTACGAGCAGTACTTC. Its translation: CASSPLGQVYEQYF.

J is TRBJ2-1 and V is TRBV7-9, with 9 bases identical to TRBD1. The germline gives CDR1 SEHNR, CDR2 FQNEAQ (reference sequence). This CDR3 has 17 residues. V lost 3 bases and J lost 13; bases outside the gene matches: 19. The CDR3 protein is CASSFLWDRDGGETQFF. The CDR3, as DNA: TGTGCCAGCAGCTTCTTGTGGGACAGGGACGGGGGAGAGACCCAGTTCTTC.

This clonotype has a single count. The CDR3 DNA reads as TGCGCCAGCAGCTTAGCACAGACACCCTACAATGAGCAGTTCTTC. It codes for CASSLAQTPYNEQFF. V gene TRBV5-1 combines with J gene TRBJ2-1; D unresolved. Germline loops: CDR1 SGHRS, CDR2 YFSETQ. V was shortened by 2 bases and J by 2 bases, with 11 bases between the two germline ends. CDR3 size: 15 residues.

The J gene is TRBJ2-3, the V gene TRBV20-1; D could derive from TRBD1 or TRBD2 (6 bases each). CDR1 and CDR2 (germline): DFQATT, SNEGSKA (reference sequence). V lost 6 bases and J 1 base, leaving 17 bases between the germline ends. CDR3 length: 15 amino acids. CDR3 coding DNA: TGCAGTGCACCCCGGGGGCCCGCTGGCACAGATACGCAGTATTTT. Its translation: CSAPRGPAGTDTQYF.

The chain carries TRBV20-1 and TRBJ1-5, with 7 bases aligning to TRBD1. The CDR3 loop spans 13 amino acids. V was pared by 3 bases and J by 3 bases, with 2 bases of the junction left unmatched. Germline CDR1 reads DFQATT; CDR2 reads SNEGSKA (reference sequence). DNA for the CDR3: TGCAGTGCTAGGGGGACAGTCAATCAGCCCCAGCATTTT. Translated: CSARGTVNQPQHF.

This clonotype has only a few counts. V and J are TRBV20-1 and TRBJ1-2, with 7 bases identical to TRBD1. CDR3 length: 13 amino acids. V gave up 8 bases and J gave up 0 bases; unmatched junction bases: 6. The germline V gene encodes CDR1 DFQATT and CDR2 SNEGSKA (reference sequence). CDR3 coding DNA: TGCAGTACCGGGACAGTTACTAACTATGGCTACACCTTC. As protein: CSTGTVTNYGYTF.

CDR3 nucleotide sequence: TGTGCCAGCAGCTTCCCCCGGCCTAGCGGGGCGTCCTACGAGCAGTACTTC. Translation: CASSFPRPSGASYEQYF. The rearrangement joins TRBV7-2 to TRBJ2-7; TRBD2 matches at 9 bases. V gave up 3 bases and J gave up 1 base; unmatched junction bases: 10. Per the germline V gene, CDR1 is SGHTA and CDR2 is FQGNSA. The CDR3 covers 17 residues.

The chain uses TRBV11-2 and TRBJ1-2; tentatively, D is TRBD1 (5 bases). The V end was cut by 2 bases, the J end by 5 bases, with 12 bases between. The CDR3 has 14 amino acids. Germline CDR1 is SGHAT and CDR2 is FQNNGV. CDR3 bases: TGTGCCAGCAGCTTACAGAGACAGTCTTATGGCTACACCTTC. Residues: CASSLQRQSYGYTF.

This clonotype was counted between two and nine times. The V gene is TRBV5-5, the J gene TRBJ2-3, with a tentative D call TRBD2 (6 bases). The CDR3 length is 16 residues. Germline lookup yields CDR1 SGHKS and CDR2 YYEKEE (reference sequence). The V end lost 3 bases, the J end lost 2 bases, and 16 bases lay between the germline ends. The CDR3 DNA reads TGTGCCAGCAGCTGGCGCCAGGGCGGGAACACAGATACGCAGTATTTT. This codes for CASSWRQGGNTDTQYF.

The chain carries TRBV7-9 and TRBJ1-5; weak D call: TRBD1 (6 bases). Trimming pared 5 bases from V and 9 bases from J, leaving 17 bases between. The germline gives CDR1 SEHNR, CDR2 FQNEAQ (reference sequence). There are 14 residues in the CDR3. The CDR3 is CASSTLEGDAPQHF. In DNA, the CDR3 is TGTGCCAGCAGCACGTTAGAGGGGGATGCGCCCCAGCATTTT.

V usage is TRBV29-1 and J usage is TRBJ2-3, with D unresolved. The CDR3 is made up of 11 amino acids. Per germline, CDR1 SQVTM and CDR2 ANQGSEA. V gave up 7 bases and J gave up 4 bases, with 9 bases separating them. This chain's CDR3 is CSGRWADTQYF. Here the CDR3 DNA reads TGCAGCGGGCGTTGGGCAGATACGCAGTATTTT.

This clonotype turned up a few times. The rearrangement uses TRBV9 and TRBJ2-3; 7 bases are shared with TRBD2. CDR3 length: 15 amino acids. Germline V CDR1 and CDR2: SGDLS, YYNGEE. V shed 3 bases and J 5 bases; nucleotides not matched to a gene: 9. The CDR3 sequence is CASSGGEGGGDTQYF. CDR3 bases: TGTGCCAGCAGCGGCGGGGAGGGCGGGGGAGATACGCAGTATTTT.

This clonotype was counted a few times. The CDR3 loop reads CSAPTGQGSNEKLFF. For the CDR3, the DNA is TGCAGTGCCCCGACGGGACAGGGATCCAATGAAAAACTGTTTTTT. This chain joins TRBV20-1 and TRBJ1-4; 9 nucleotides agree with TRBD1. V dropped 6 bases and J dropped 5; count of bases not matched to a gene: 10. Looked up from germline, CDR1 is DFQATT and CDR2 is SNEGSKA (reference sequence). The CDR3 loop spans 15 amino acids.

The rearrangement links TRBV6-1 to TRBJ2-7; tentatively, D is TRBD2 (5 bases). The DNA end is a closer match to TRBJ2-5, so the J assignment may be wrong. Germline-derived CDR1 and CDR2 are MNHNS and SASEGT. The CDR3 sequence is 15 residues long. CDR3 in DNA: TGTGCCAGCAGTGAAGGGGTTGGGAGTGGGGAGACCCAGTACTTC. Protein sequence: CASSEGVGSGETQYF.

This clonotype occurred a few times. The chain carries TRBV7-9 and TRBJ1-6; a weak D match, TRBD1 (5 bases). The germline V gene encodes CDR1 SEHNR and CDR2 FQNEAQ (reference sequence). Trimming took off 5 bases at V and 9 bases at J, with 8 bases between the two ends. The CDR3 sequence is 12 residues long. CDR3 region: CASSTTGSPLHF. CDR3 sequence (DNA): TGTGCCAGCAGCACCACAGGTTCACCCCTCCACTTT. Full variable domain (rest looked up from reference TRBV7-9 and TRBJ1-6): DTGVSQNPRHKITKRGQNVTFRCDPISEHNRLYWYRQTLGQGPEFLTYFQNEAQLEKSRLLSDRFSAERPKGSFSTLEIQRTEQGDSAMYLCASSTTGSPLHFGNGTRLTVT.

The V and J genes are TRBV5-1 and TRBJ2-1; possibly TRBD1 for D (5 bases). Germline CDR1 SGHRS, CDR2 YFSETQ. V lost 4 bases to trimming and J lost 10 bases, with 9 bases between them. CDR3 length equals 11 residues. CDR3: CASSLDIEQFF. The CDR3 nucleotides read TGCGCCAGCAGCCTGGACATCGAGCAGTTCTTC.

This clonotype was recorded many times. This CDR3 reads CASSLLDRGSYEQYF. The DNA for the CDR3 is TGTGCCAGCAGCCTACTGGACAGGGGATCCTACGAGCAGTACTTC. The chain carries TRBV12-3 or TRBV12-4 and TRBJ2-7, with 9 bases aligning to TRBD1. The CDR3 has 15 residues. Unmatched junction bases numbered 7, after V lost 6 bases and J lost 1 base.

Only a few counts were recorded for this clonotype. One end of the junction does not line up with germline, which may come from a read error. The chain joins TRBV20-1 to TRBJ1-2; D not certain. The germline gives CDR1 DFQATT, CDR2 SNEGSKA (reference sequence). The CDR3 is made up of 11 amino acids. CDR3 region: CSAEFGPGYTF. The DNA for the CDR3 is TGCAGTGCTGAATTTGGGCCTGGCTACACCTTT.

This sequence joins TRBV6-6 and TRBJ2-5; 10 positions match TRBD1. The closer fit of TRBJ2-7 to the DNA end suggests the J call may be wrong. Germline V gene sequence: CDR1 MNHNY, CDR2 SVGAGI (reference sequence). The CDR3 totals 15 residues. The DNA of the CDR3 is TGTGCCAGCAGTTTAGAAGGGACAGGGGACTACGAGCAGTACTTC. This encodes CASSLEGTGDYEQYF.

The chain has TRBV27 and TRBJ1-1; maybe TRBD1 (5 bases). Trimming removed 1 base at V and 1 base at J, with 7 bases between. This CDR3 region has 14 residues. Germline values: CDR1 MNHEY, CDR2 SMNVEV (reference sequence). As DNA, the CDR3 is TGTGCCAGCAGTTTATTCGACAGGAACACTGAAGCTTTCTTT. This encodes CASSLFDRNTEAFF.

This clonotype was counted many times. The chain is built from TRBV5-1 and TRBJ2-7; D remains unclear. Trimming removed 2 bases from V and 1 base from J, with 7 bases in between. Looked up from germline, CDR1 is SGHRS and CDR2 is YFSETQ. The CDR3 sequence is 13 residues long. CDR3 sequence: CASSFLQSYEQYF. Here the CDR3 DNA reads TGCGCCAGCAGCTTCTTACAGTCCTACGAGCAGTACTTC.

The chain links TRBV28 to TRBJ1-5, with no clear D. V lost 6 bases, J lost 4 bases, and 13 bases lay in between. In germline, CDR1 is MDHEN, CDR2 SYDVKM. The CDR3 runs 14 residues. The CDR3 bases are TGTGCCAGCAGCCATCAGCCGTGGAATCAGCCCCAGCATTTT. Protein product: CASSHQPWNQPQHF.

The chain has TRBV29-1 and TRBJ2-7, with D hard to call. The ends were cut back, 7 bases at V and 5 bases at J, with 6 bases in the middle. Germline values: CDR1 SQVTM, CDR2 ANQGSEA. There are 9 residues in the CDR3. The CDR3 sequence: CSAAHEQYF. CDR3 nucleotides: TGCAGCGCCGCCCACGAGCAGTACTTC.

The gene calls are TRBV29-1 and TRBJ1-5, with 8 nucleotides matching TRBD1. This CDR3 comprises 13 residues. Germline trimming cut 6 bases from V and 3 bases from J; bases unmatched to any gene: 4. Germline-derived CDR1 and CDR2 are SQVTM and ANQGSEA. In DNA, the CDR3 is TGCAGCGTGTTGACAGGGGACAATCAGCCCCAGCATTTT. Encoded protein: CSVLTGDNQPQHF. Complete variable domain (other parts from reference TRBV29-1 and TRBJ1-5): SAVISQKPSRDICQRGTSLTIQCQVDSQVTMMFWYRQQPGQSLTLIATANQGSEATYESGFVIDKFPISRPNLTFSTLTVSNMSPEDSSIYLCSVLTGDNQPQHFGDGTRLSIL.

The rearrangement uses TRBV4-2 and TRBJ2-1, with D unresolved. Germline V CDR1 and CDR2: LGHNA, YNFKEQ. Trimming removed 3 bases from V and 8 bases from J, with 11 bases in between. The CDR3 is made up of 13 amino acids. CDR3 sequence: CASSHTFADEQFF. The CDR3 DNA reads TGTGCCAGCAGCCATACGTTTGCCGATGAGCAGTTCTTC.